Here is one T cell receptor (beta chain) with its context. There is no known antigen for this receptor. Per-base quality was not reported, and no clone a single base away is much larger than it. Amplification of TCR beta CDR3 regions was carried out from RNA transcripts. The TCR CDR3 was subjected to a first round of RT-PCR using the HTBI primer set and the Qiagen OneStep RT-PCR kit. A second multiplex PCR round built the libraries, followed by size selection and purification. Sequencing of the libraries was done on an Illumina HiSeq2000 using paired-end 100 bp reads. The study's processing was this. Raw data were processed with SOAPnuke, discarding reads with adapters, uncalled bases, mean Phred below 15, or no exact constant-primer or identifier match. High-quality paired reads were merged with COPE v1.2.5, and unique nucleotide sequences were defined as clonotypes. MiTCR v1.1 was used to align clonotypes to the IMGT TRBV, TRBD and TRBJ reference segments. Only V-J combinations with frequency above 0.0001, covering 99.2% of repertoires, were analysed. The TCS score was defined as F50 (clonal expansion) divided by E x V (chaos), with BLOSUM62-based TCRdist calculated between CDR3 peptides within each V-J. Welch's t-statistics and random forest reduced around 510 V-J features to about 12, which were used in a naive Bayes classifier (R e1071). TCRdb reanalyzed the raw reads on its own, using fastp at Q25 for trimming and MiXCR for clone calling, and kept in-frame beta chains. Duplicate CDR3 protein sequences are folded into a single record with the most common DNA and genes. What appears here as the V and J calls and clone size reflects TCRdb's work, not the paper's. The sample table holds under 400,000 distinct CDR3 sequences, of which 18% were seen once. Roughly 49% of the sample goes to the ten largest clones.

This specimen belongs to a study of T cells in Graves' hyperthyroidism and ophthalmopathy (dated by TCRdb to about 2019). Context from the whole study: Peripheral blood samples were taken at initial diagnosis, before any treatment was given. In addition, the study compared T-cell repertoires in thyroid tissue and in blood from five or six Graves' hyperthyroidism patients. The paper reports TCR Vbeta CDR3 sequencing of more than 120 peripheral blood samples: 43 ophthalmopathy, some 80 hyperthyroidism and around 17 progressor patients. An independent validation cohort of 18 to 20 hyperthyroidism patients and 17 patients who later progressed to ophthalmopathy tested prospective prediction of ophthalmopathy. The approximately 100 discovery patients were randomly split 7:3 into training and test sets. After sampling, hyperthyroidism patients received methimazole starting at 30 mg daily, and ophthalmopathy patients received high-dose intravenous methylprednisolone. To identify distinguishing TCR V-J signatures, a discovery cohort of around 100 patients was used, comprising some 45 with Graves' ophthalmopathy and 57 with stable Graves' hyperthyroidism.

A patient counted as having stable Graves' hyperthyroidism if no progression to ophthalmopathy occurred over 18 months of follow-up. Hyperthyroidism patients were newly diagnosed, with disease duration under 2 months, and aged 18 to 65 years. Exclusion was applied to patients with uncontrolled infections, other autoimmune diseases, pregnancy or lactation. Diagnoses were based on clinical symptoms, serum thyroxine and TRAb, thyroid ultrasound and orbital computed tomography. PBMCs were isolated from approximately 10 ml of fresh peripheral blood by Ficoll-Paque density gradient centrifugation. Total RNA was extracted with Trizol reagent, and quality was checked on an Agilent 2100 Bioanalyzer. Spanning cysteine to phenylalanine, the CDR3 consists of 14 amino acids. Of the read, only the CDR3 DNA is kept; its 42 bases are in frame from base 1. The junction carries 11 bases between V and J, which are trimmed by 6 bases and 0 bases respectively. The germline V gene gives CDR1 as MNHEY and CDR2 as SVGEGT.

Study-level results and caveats: A 13 V-J signature model separated ophthalmopathy from stable hyperthyroidism, with 87.88% sensitivity and 81.08% specificity in cross-validation and 80%/75% in testing. No statistical method was used to set the sample size in advance, and investigators knew the group allocation. During validation, the model predicted progression to ophthalmopathy a median of approximately 6.5 months ahead of onset, with 60% to 71% sensitivity and under 85% specificity. Blood samples also contained most of the expanded thyroid clonotypes (frequency above 0.001), which suggests that blood repertoires may reflect thyroid immune responses.

The receptor's source is a woman between 45 and 60 years old with Graves' hyperthyroidism. Sequencing input: blood. The V gene is TRBV6-2 or TRBV6-3 and the J gene is TRBJ2-5, and TRBD1 may be the D gene, going by 6 matching bases. The CDR3 loop reads CASRPQGYQETQYF. The DNA is as follows: TGTGCCAGCAGGCCCCAGGGGTACCAAGAGACCCAGTACTTC.